A single sample gave rise to the 28 T cell receptor beta chains below, sequenced in a study of T cell responses to AZD1222 COVID-19 vaccine. The assay was immunoSEQ multiplex PCR, and TCRdb's table has in-frame clones only and misses some. The profile shows about 94,000 clones, around 89% of them singletons. The sample was peripheral blood, taken 28 days after the second AZD1222 dose. These receptors were taken from an adult who received the AZD1222 COVID-19 vaccine.

This clone is a singleton in its sample. The chain employs TRBV14 and TRBJ2-2, with a weak D call TRBD2 (5 bases). The CDR3 length is 16 residues. Germline loops: CDR1 SGHDN, CDR2 FVKESK. The V gene lost 4 bases and the J gene lost 3 bases, with 15 bases spanning the gap. The CDR3: CASSPPRVPHTGELFF. The CDR3 DNA reads TGTGCCAGCAGCCCGCCGCGGGTTCCCCACACCGGGGAGCTGTTTTTT.

The chain has TRBV3-1 (or the pseudogene TRBV3-2) and TRBJ2-2, with 7 bases identical to TRBD1. This CDR3 has 14 amino acids. The ends lost 4 bases at V and 6 bases at J; junction bases unmatched: 5. Germline lookup yields CDR1 LGHDT and CDR2 YNNKEL (reference sequence). As DNA, the CDR3 is TGTGCCAGCAGCCCCATTACAGGGGCCGGGGAGCTGTTTTTT. Residues: CASSPITGAGELFF.

This sequence joins TRBV18 and TRBJ2-3; D gene ambiguous. V was trimmed by 4 bases and J by 5 bases, leaving 7 bases between them. CDR1 is KGHSH and CDR2 is LQKENI in the germline V gene. CDR3 length: 12 amino acids. The CDR3 nucleotides are TGTGCCAGCTCACTCGGAGAAGATACGCAGTATTTT. Its protein is CASSLGEDTQYF.

V gene TRBV5-6 combines with J gene TRBJ2-5, with 8 nucleotides matching TRBD1. The J segment lost 3 bases and the V segment lost 2 bases, leaving 9 bases of the junction unmatched. Germline CDR1 SGHDT, CDR2 YYEEEE. The CDR3 runs to 16 residues. The CDR3 DNA is TGTGCCAGCAGCTTCTTGGCGACAGGGGCTAAAGAGACCCAGTACTTC. Translated, it gives CASSFLATGAKETQYF.

The chain is built from TRBV10-3 and TRBJ1-2; D is undetermined. Looked up from germline, CDR1 is ENHRY and CDR2 is SYGVKD. This CDR3 is built from 12 residues. V shed 7 bases and J shed 7 bases, with 13 bases lying between them. The DNA for the CDR3 is TGTGCCATCAATGGAGCAGGAGGTGGCTACACCTTC. It encodes CAINGAGGGYTF.

The chain joins TRBV11-3 to TRBJ1-1, with D possibly being TRBD1 (5 bases). From germline, CDR1 is SGHNT and CDR2 YENEEA. This CDR3 region has 13 residues. Trimming pared 6 bases from V and 4 bases from J, leaving 12 bases between. CDR3 nucleotides: TGTGCCAGCAGGGGGGTGGGGCGCACTGAAGCTTTCTTT. This sequence encodes CASRGVGRTEAFF.

This chain uses TRBV28 with TRBJ1-2; TRBD1 aligns across 7 bases. The CDR3 is made up of 15 amino acids. Losses at the gene ends were 2 bases for V and 0 bases for J; bases not matched to a gene: 3. Germline CDR1 is MDHEN and CDR2 is SYDVKM. Written as DNA, the CDR3 is TGTGCCAGCAGTTTACTGAGGGGGCCTAACTATGGCTACACCTTC. It specifies CASSLLRGPNYGYTF.

The chain has TRBV12-3 or TRBV12-4 and TRBJ1-6; TRBD1 matches 11 bases. The CDR3 sequence is 13 residues long. The V and J ends lost 8 bases and 12 bases, in that order; junction bases with no gene match: 6. CDR3 protein: CASGGTGGGPLHF. The DNA of the CDR3 is TGTGCCAGCGGTGGGACAGGGGGAGGACCCCTCCACTTT.

The CDR3 nucleotides are TGTGCCAGCACACGCCCAGGGTTCACCTCTGGGGCCAACGTCCTGACTTTC. It codes for CASTRPGFTSGANVLTF. This sequence joins TRBV5-6 and TRBJ2-6, with D perhaps TRBD1 (5 bases). This CDR3 is 17 amino acids long. Germline assignment: CDR1 SGHDT and CDR2 YYEEEE. The V and J ends lost 6 bases and 0 bases respectively, with 16 bases between them. The full variable domain, rest sourced from reference TRBV5-6 and TRBJ2-6, is DAGVTQSPTHLIKTRGQQVTLRCSPKSGHDTVSWYQQALGQGPQFIFQYYEEEERQRGNFPDRFSGHQFPNYSSELNVNALLLGDSALYLCASTRPGFTSGANVLTFGAGSRLTVL.

This clone was recorded once. Other nucleotide sequences in the sample specify the same CDR3. The chain joins TRBV5-1 to TRBJ2-5; D is unresolved. V shed 0 bases and J shed 5 bases, with 5 bases lying between them. The length of the CDR3 is 12 residues. CDR1 SGHRS and CDR2 YFSETQ come from the germline V gene. This CDR3 is CASSLEGETQYF. For the CDR3, the DNA is TGCGCCAGCAGCTTGGAAGGGGAGACCCAGTACTTC.

This clone was picked up a small number of times. This chain joins TRBV18 and TRBJ1-4, with D hard to call. From germline, CDR1 is KGHSH and CDR2 LQKENI. The V gene lost 3 bases and the J gene lost 7 bases, with 6 bases spanning the gap. CDR3 size: 12 residues. Here the CDR3 DNA reads TGTGCCAGCTCACCCGGGAGTGAAAAACTGTTTTTT. Protein product: CASSPGSEKLFF.

The V gene is TRBV2, the J gene TRBJ1-1, with D possibly being TRBD1 (5 bases). V was clipped by 8 bases and J by 1 base, with 11 bases between them. Germline V gene sequence: CDR1 SNHLY, CDR2 FYNNEI. There are 13 residues in the CDR3. The CDR3 DNA reads as TGTGCCAGCCTGATGGGGGGGAACACTGAAGCTTTCTTT. Encoded protein: CASLMGGNTEAFF.

The J gene is TRBJ2-1, the V gene TRBV11-3; D gene uncertain. CDR3 length: 13 amino acids. The V gene lost 1 base and the J gene lost 5 bases, with 6 bases spanning the gap. Germline V CDR1 and CDR2: SGHNT, YENEEA. This CDR3 is CASSLAPNNEQFF. CDR3 bases: TGTGCCAGCAGCTTAGCCCCGAACAATGAGCAGTTCTTC.

In its sample, this clone was seen a few times. The V gene is TRBV11-2, the J gene TRBJ2-7, with 7 bases identical to TRBD1. CDR1 SGHAT and CDR2 FQNNGV come from the germline V gene. The CDR3 runs 13 residues. The V and J ends lost 3 bases and 3 bases, in that order; junction bases with no gene match: 2. Here the CDR3 DNA reads TGTGCCAGCAGCTTGGGACAGAGCTACGAGCAGTACTTC. Residues: CASSLGQSYEQYF.

This clone has a handful of counts. Other DNA sequences of this sample code for an identical CDR3. The chain has TRBV9 and TRBJ1-6; 7 nucleotides agree with TRBD1. Trimming at V came to 4 bases and at J to 5 bases, leaving 6 bases not matched to a gene. Germline V lookup: CDR1 SGDLS, CDR2 YYNGEE. CDR3 length: 15 residues. The CDR3 is CASSPRTGNNSPLHF. As DNA, the CDR3 is TGTGCCAGCAGCCCCAGGACAGGAAATAATTCACCCCTCCACTTT. Variable domain in full (rest from reference TRBV9 and TRBJ1-6): DSGVTQTPKHLITATGQRVTLRCSPRSGDLSVYWYQQSLDQGLQFLIQYYNGEERAKGNILERFSAQQFPDLHSELNLSSLELGDSALYFCASSPRTGNNSPLHFGNGTRLTVT.

This clone was recorded only once. The rearrangement joins TRBV6-6 to TRBJ1-1; TRBD1 might be the D (5 bases). Between the trimmed V and J ends, which lost 6 bases and 4 bases, there was a span of 15 bases. This CDR3 spans 14 amino acids. Germline values: CDR1 MNHNY, CDR2 SVGAGI (reference sequence). Written as DNA, the CDR3 is TGTGCCAGCAGAAGCAGGGTGGGAGTCACTGAAGCTTTCTTT. Amino acids: CASRSRVGVTEAFF.

As regards this clone: Different DNA sequences within this sample yield the same CDR3. The chain is built from TRBV27 and TRBJ2-7; tentative D call: TRBD2 (6 bases). The CDR3 runs to 13 residues. V gave up 5 bases and J gave up 2 bases, with 10 bases separating them. Germline V gene sequence: CDR1 MNHEY, CDR2 SMNVEV (reference sequence). Written as DNA, the CDR3 is TGTGCCAGCAGTCTCGGGACTGCCTACGAGCAGTACTTC. Translating it yields CASSLGTAYEQYF.

The chain links TRBV12-3 or TRBV12-4 to TRBJ1-2; no reliable D call. V was pared by 2 bases and J by 2 bases, with 3 bases between. The CDR3 loop spans 12 amino acids. The CDR3 loop reads CASSLLNYGYTF. DNA for the CDR3: TGTGCCAGCAGTTTATTAAACTATGGCTACACCTTC.

This chain links TRBV24-1 with TRBJ2-1, with D possibly being TRBD2 (6 bases). This CDR3 contains 14 residues. V was clipped by 4 bases and J by 4 bases, with 10 bases between them. Per the germline V gene, CDR1 is KGHDR and CDR2 is SFDVKD. Written as DNA, the CDR3 is TGTGCCACCAGTGAGCCGGGGGATTACAATGAGCAGTTCTTC. Residues: CATSEPGDYNEQFF.

V and J are TRBV27 and TRBJ1-5, with 7 bases aligning to TRBD1. CDR1 is MNHEY and CDR2 is SMNVEV in the germline V gene (reference sequence). The CDR3 has 12 residues. The ends lost 3 bases at V and 10 bases at J; junction bases unmatched: 3. For the CDR3, the DNA is TGTGCCAGCAGTTTCTCAGGGGGTCCCCAGCATTTT. Its protein product is CASSFSGGPQHF.

The V call is TRBV28, the J call TRBJ1-3; 7 bases match TRBD1. The CDR3 sequence is 12 residues long. V was pared by 8 bases and J by 5 bases, with 3 bases of the junction left unmatched. Germline V CDR1 and CDR2: MDHEN, SYDVKM. CDR3 residues: CASQGDRNTIYF. CDR3 coding DNA: TGTGCCAGCCAGGGGGACAGAAACACCATATATTTT.

This clone appeared once. This chain links TRBV6-1 with TRBJ1-5; D uncertain. The CDR3 totals 18 residues. Looked up from germline, CDR1 is MNHNS and CDR2 is SASEGT. Deletions cut 3 bases from V and 0 bases from J, with 18 bases between. This CDR3 reads CASSDFGVGRYSNQPQHF. CDR3 bases: TGTGCCAGCAGTGATTTTGGGGTCGGCCGGTATAGCAATCAGCCCCAGCATTTT.

This clone was counted only a few times. The chain has TRBV6-6 and TRBJ1-5; 8 bases are shared with TRBD1. V trimming: 6 bases; J trimming: 4 bases; junction bases outside the gene matches: 8. The CDR3 is made up of 15 amino acids. From germline, CDR1 is MNHNY and CDR2 SVGAGI (reference sequence). For the CDR3, the DNA is TGTGCCAGCAGCACCTCAGGGGGCCTAAATCAGCCCCAGCATTTT. This codes for CASSTSGGLNQPQHF.

Here the CDR3 reads CASSLAGNYGYTF. CDR3 DNA: TGTGCCAGCAGTTTAGCCGGGAACTATGGCTACACCTTC. V and J are TRBV12-3 or TRBV12-4 and TRBJ1-2; D not resolved. This CDR3 comprises 13 residues. Trimming took 0 bases from V and 2 from J, leaving 4 bases between them.

V usage is TRBV5-8 and J usage is TRBJ1-2; 9 nucleotides align to TRBD1. The V and J ends lost 4 bases and 4 bases, in that order; junction bases with no gene match: 8. Germline V CDR1 and CDR2: SGHTS, YDEGEE. CDR3 length: 15 residues. The CDR3 bases are TGTGCCAGCAGCACTACAGGGGGCTGGGGCTATGGCTACACCTTC. It codes for CASSTTGGWGYGYTF.

This chain links TRBV28 with TRBJ2-3; D is ambiguous. The germline gives CDR1 MDHEN, CDR2 SYDVKM. The length of the CDR3 is 12 residues. Trimming removed 9 bases from V and 3 bases from J, with 10 bases in between. Here the CDR3 reads CASGLTTDTQYF. The CDR3 region has the DNA TGTGCCAGTGGGTTAACAACAGATACGCAGTATTTT. Using reference TRBV28 and TRBJ2-3 for the parts outside the CDR3, the full variable domain is DVKVTQSSRYLVKRTGEKVFLECVQDMDHENMFWYRQDPGLGLRLIYFSYDVKMKEKGDIPEGYSVSREKKERFSLILESASTNQTSMYLCASGLTTDTQYFGPGTRLTVL.

The rearrangement joins TRBV20-1 to TRBJ1-5; D is unresolved. CDR3 length: 11 amino acids. The V gene lost 3 bases and the J gene lost 2 bases, with 2 bases spanning the gap. Germline V lookup: CDR1 DFQATT, CDR2 SNEGSKA (reference sequence). This CDR3 is CSASGNQPQHF. CDR3 bases: TGCAGTGCTAGTGGCAATCAGCCCCAGCATTTT.

The DNA of the CDR3 is TGCAGTGCTAGAGTGCAGGGGGCTTTCTTT. It is translated as CSARVQGAFF. The J gene is TRBJ1-1, the V gene TRBV20-1, with D possibly being TRBD1 (6 bases). Germline CDR1 reads DFQATT; CDR2 reads SNEGSKA (reference sequence). The length of the CDR3 is 10 residues. The V and J ends lost 1 base and 11 bases respectively, with 8 bases between them.